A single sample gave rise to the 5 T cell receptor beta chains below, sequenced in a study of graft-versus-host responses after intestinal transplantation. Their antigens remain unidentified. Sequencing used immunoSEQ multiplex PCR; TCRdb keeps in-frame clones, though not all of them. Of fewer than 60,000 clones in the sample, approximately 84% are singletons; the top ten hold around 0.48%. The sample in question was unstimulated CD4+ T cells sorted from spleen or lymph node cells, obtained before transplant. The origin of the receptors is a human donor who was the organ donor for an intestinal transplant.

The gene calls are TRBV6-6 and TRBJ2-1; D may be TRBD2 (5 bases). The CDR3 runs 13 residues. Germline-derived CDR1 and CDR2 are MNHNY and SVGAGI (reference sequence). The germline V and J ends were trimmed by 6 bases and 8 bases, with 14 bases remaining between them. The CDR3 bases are TGTGCCAGCAGGCCACTAGTGATTCATGAGCAGTTCTTC. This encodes CASRPLVIHEQFF.

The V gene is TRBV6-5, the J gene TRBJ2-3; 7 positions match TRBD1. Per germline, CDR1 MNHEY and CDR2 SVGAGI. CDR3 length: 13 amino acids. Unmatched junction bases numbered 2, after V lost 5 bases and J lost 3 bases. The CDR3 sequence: CASSVGQTDTQYF. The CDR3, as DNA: TGTGCCAGCAGTGTGGGACAGACAGATACGCAGTATTTT.

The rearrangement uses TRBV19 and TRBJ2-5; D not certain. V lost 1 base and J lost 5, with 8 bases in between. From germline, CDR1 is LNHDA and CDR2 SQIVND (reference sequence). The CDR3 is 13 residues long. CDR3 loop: CASSIGAWETQYF. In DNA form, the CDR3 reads TGTGCCAGTAGTATAGGGGCCTGGGAGACCCAGTACTTC.

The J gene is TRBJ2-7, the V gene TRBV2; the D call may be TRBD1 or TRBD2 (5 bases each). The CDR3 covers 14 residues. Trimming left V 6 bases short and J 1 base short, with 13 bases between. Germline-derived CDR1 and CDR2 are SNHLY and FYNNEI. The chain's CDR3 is CASRAGTLSYEQYF. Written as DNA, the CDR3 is TGTGCCAGCAGGGCCGGGACCCTGTCCTACGAGCAGTACTTC.

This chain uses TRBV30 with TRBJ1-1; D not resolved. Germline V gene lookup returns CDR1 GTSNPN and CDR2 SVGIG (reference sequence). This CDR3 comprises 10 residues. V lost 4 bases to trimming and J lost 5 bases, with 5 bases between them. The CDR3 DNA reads TGTGCCTGGAAAGATACTGAAGCTTTCTTT. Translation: CAWKDTEAFF.